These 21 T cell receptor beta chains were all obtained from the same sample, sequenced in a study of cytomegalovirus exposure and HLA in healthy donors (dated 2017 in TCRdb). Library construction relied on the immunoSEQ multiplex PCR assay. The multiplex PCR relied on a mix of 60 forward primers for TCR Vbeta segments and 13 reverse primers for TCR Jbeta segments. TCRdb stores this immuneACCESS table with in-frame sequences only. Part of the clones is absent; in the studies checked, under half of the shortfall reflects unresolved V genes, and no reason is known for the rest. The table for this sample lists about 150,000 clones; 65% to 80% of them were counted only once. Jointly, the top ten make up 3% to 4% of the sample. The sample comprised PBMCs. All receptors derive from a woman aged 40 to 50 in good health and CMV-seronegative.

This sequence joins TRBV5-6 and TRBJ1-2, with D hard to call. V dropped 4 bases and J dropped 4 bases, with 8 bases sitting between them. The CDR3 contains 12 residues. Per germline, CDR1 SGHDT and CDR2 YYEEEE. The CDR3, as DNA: TGTGCCAGCAGCCCCTACCCCTATGGCTACACCTTC. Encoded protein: CASSPYPYGYTF.

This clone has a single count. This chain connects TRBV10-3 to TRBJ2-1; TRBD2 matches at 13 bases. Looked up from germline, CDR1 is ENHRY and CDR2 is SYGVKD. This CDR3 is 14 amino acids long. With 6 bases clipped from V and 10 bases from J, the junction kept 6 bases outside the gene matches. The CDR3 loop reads CAISGLAGAGEQFF. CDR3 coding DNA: TGTGCCATCAGCGGACTAGCGGGAGCAGGCGAGCAGTTCTTC.

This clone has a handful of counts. CDR3 sequence reads: CASAREILIDEQFF. In DNA, the CDR3 is TGTGCCAGCGCTAGGGAGATCTTGATCGATGAGCAGTTCTTC. V is TRBV6-1 and J is TRBJ2-1; maybe TRBD2 (5 bases). Trimming stripped 8 bases from V and 8 bases from J, with 19 bases between. Germline CDR1 is MNHNS and CDR2 is SASEGT. The CDR3 is 14 amino acids.

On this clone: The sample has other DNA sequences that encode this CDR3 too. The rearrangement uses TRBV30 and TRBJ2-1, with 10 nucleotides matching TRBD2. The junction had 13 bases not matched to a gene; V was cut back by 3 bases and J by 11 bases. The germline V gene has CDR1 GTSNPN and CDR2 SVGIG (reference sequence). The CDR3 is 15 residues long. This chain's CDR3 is CAWSTGSSGSLKQFF. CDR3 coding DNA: TGTGCCTGGAGCACAGGGTCTAGCGGGAGTTTAAAGCAGTTCTTC.

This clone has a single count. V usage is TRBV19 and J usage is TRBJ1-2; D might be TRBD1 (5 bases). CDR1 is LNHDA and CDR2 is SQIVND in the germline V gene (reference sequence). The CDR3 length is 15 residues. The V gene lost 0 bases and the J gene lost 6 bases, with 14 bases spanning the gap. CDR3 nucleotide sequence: TGTGCCAGTAGTATAGACGGGAGACCGGGGGATGGCTACACCTTC. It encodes CASSIDGRPGDGYTF.

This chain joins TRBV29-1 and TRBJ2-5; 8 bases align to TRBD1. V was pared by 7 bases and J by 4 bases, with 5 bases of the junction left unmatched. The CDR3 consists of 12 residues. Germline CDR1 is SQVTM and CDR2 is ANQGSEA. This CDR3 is CSAGQGGETQYF. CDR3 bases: TGCAGCGCAGGACAGGGAGGAGAGACCCAGTACTTC.

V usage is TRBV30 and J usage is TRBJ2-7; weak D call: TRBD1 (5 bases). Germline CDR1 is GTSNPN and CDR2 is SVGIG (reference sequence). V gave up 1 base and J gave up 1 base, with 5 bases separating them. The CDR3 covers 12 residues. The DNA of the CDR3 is TGTGCCTGGAGTGGACAGTCCTACGAGCAGTACTTC. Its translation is CAWSGQSYEQYF.

CDR3 residues: CASRRDRGNTIYF. DNA of the CDR3: TGTGCCAGCAGAAGGGACAGGGGAAACACCATATATTTT. The rearrangement links TRBV6-5 to TRBJ1-3, with 8 bases matching TRBD1. The J segment lost 4 bases and the V segment lost 6 bases, leaving 2 bases of the junction unmatched. The CDR3 totals 13 residues. Germline V gene lookup returns CDR1 MNHEY and CDR2 SVGAGI.

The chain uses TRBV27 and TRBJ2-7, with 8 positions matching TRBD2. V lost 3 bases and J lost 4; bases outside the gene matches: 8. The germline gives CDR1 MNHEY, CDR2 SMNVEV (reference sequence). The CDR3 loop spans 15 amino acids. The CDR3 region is CASSFSLAGHYEQYF. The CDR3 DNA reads TGTGCCAGCAGTTTCTCCCTAGCGGGCCATTACGAGCAGTACTTC.

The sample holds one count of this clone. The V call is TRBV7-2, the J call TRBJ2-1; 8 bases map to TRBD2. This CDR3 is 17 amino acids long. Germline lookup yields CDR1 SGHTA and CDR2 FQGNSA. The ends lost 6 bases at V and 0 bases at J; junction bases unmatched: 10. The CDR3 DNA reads TGTGCCAGCAGTTTTAGCCAACTAGCGGTCTCCTACAATGAGCAGTTCTTC. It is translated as CASSFSQLAVSYNEQFF.

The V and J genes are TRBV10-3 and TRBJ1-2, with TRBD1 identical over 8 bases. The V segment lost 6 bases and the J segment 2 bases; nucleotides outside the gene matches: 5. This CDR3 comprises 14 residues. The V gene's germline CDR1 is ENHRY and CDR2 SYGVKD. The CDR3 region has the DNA TGTGCCATCAGCGGACAGGGACAGAACTATGGCTACACCTTC. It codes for CAISGQGQNYGYTF.

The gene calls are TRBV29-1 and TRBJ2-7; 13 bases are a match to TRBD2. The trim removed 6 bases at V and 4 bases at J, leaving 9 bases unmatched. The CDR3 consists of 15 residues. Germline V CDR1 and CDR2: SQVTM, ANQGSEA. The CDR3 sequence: CSVRRTSGRMYEQYF. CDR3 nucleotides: TGCAGCGTGAGACGGACTAGCGGGAGAATGTACGAGCAGTACTTC.

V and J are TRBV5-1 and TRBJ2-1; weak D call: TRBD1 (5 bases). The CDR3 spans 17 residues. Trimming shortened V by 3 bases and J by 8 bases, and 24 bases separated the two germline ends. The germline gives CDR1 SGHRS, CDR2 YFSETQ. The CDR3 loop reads CASSSPNRDWWGDEQFF. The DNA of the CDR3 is TGCGCCAGCAGCTCTCCCAACCGAGACTGGTGGGGCGATGAGCAGTTCTTC.

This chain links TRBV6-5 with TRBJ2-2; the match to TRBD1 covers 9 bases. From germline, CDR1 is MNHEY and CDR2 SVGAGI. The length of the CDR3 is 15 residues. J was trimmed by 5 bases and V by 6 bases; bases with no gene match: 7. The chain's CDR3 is CASSLQGAGTGELFF. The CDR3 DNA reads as TGTGCCAGCAGCCTACAGGGGGCTGGAACCGGGGAGCTGTTTTTT.

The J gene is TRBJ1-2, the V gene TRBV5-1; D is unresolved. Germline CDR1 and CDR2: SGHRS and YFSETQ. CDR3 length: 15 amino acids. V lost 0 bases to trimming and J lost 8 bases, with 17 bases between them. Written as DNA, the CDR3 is TGCGCCAGCAGCTTGGCCTCGGGAACAACTTACGGCTACACCTTC. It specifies CASSLASGTTYGYTF.

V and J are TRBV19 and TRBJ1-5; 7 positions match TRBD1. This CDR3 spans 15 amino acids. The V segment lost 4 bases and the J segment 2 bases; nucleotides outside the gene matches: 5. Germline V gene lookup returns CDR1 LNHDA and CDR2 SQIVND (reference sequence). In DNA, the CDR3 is TGTGCCAGTAGTAGCGGAACAGGGGGCAATCAGCCCCAGCATTTT. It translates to CASSSGTGGNQPQHF.

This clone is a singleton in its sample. CDR3 region: CASSPPSRDNTEAFF. The CDR3 coding sequence is TGCGCCAGCAGCCCTCCGTCCAGGGATAACACTGAAGCTTTCTTT. The gene calls are TRBV5-1 and TRBJ1-1, with D tentatively TRBD1 (5 bases). Germline lookup yields CDR1 SGHRS and CDR2 YFSETQ. CDR3 length: 15 amino acids. Trimming took off 4 bases at V and 2 bases at J, with 15 bases between the two ends.

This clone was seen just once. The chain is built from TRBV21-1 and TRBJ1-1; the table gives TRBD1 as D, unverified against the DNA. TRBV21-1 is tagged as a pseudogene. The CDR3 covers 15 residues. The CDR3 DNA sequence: TGTGCCAGCAGCTTATACTTCAGGGGCGCCACTGAAGCTTTCTTT. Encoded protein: CASSLYFRGATEAFF.

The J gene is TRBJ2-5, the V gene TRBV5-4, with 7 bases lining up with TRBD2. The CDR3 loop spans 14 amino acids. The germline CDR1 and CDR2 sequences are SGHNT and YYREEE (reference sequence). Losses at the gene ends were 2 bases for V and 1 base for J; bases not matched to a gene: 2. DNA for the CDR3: TGTGCCAGCAGCTTACGACTAGCCCAAGAGACCCAGTACTTC. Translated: CASSLRLAQETQYF.

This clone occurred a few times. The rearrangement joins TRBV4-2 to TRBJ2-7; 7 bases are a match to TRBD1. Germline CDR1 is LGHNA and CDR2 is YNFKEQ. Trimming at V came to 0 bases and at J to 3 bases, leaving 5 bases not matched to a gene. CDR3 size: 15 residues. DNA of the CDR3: TGTGCCAGCAGCCAAGAAGTGGGACAGATCTACGAGCAGTACTTC. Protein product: CASSQEVGQIYEQYF.

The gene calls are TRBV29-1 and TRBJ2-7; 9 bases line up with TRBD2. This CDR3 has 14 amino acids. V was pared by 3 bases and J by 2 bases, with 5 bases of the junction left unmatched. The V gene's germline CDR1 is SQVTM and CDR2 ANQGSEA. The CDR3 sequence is CSVEASGIPYEQYF. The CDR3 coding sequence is TGCAGCGTTGAGGCTAGCGGGATCCCCTACGAGCAGTACTTC.